The 22 T cell receptor beta chains listed next were all sequenced from one sample in a study of blood T cells in healthy people across ages. A sample-barcoded 5' primer and a J-beta primer mix were used in a second PCR of about 7 to 12 cycles. Via MiXCR, TCRdb re-called the 5' RACE reads, giving one row per CDR3 protein. The sample yields approximately 290,000 distinct CDR3 sequences, roughly 29% seen once. Sequenced material: blood. The receptor set was obtained from an older woman in good health.

There are a few counts of this clonotype. J is TRBJ1-1 and V is TRBV19; possible D gene TRBD1, 5 bases. The germline gives CDR1 LNHDA, CDR2 SQIVND (reference sequence). The length of the CDR3 is 16 residues. V lost 10 bases and J 0 bases, leaving 21 bases between the germline ends. The CDR3 coding sequence is TGTGCCACCGCGGTACAGGCCGCCTTCTTGAACACTGAAGCTTTCTTT. Protein: CATAVQAAFLNTEAFF.

This clonotype has just a few counts. The chain joins TRBV6-2 or TRBV6-3 to TRBJ1-5; no reliable D call. CDR3 size: 12 residues. Per the germline V gene, CDR1 is MNHEY and CDR2 is SVGEGT. V lost 0 bases and J 7 bases, leaving 4 bases between the germline ends. CDR3 sequence (DNA): TGTGCCAGCAGTTACTCTTCCCAGCCCCAGCATTTT. This translates into CASSYSSQPQHF.

The J gene is TRBJ2-5, the V gene TRBV6-5; the match to TRBD2 covers 8 bases. The J call may be faulty, since TRBJ2-7 better matches the DNA end. The CDR3 totals 14 residues. Germline V lookup: CDR1 MNHEY, CDR2 SVGAGI. The CDR3 bases are TGTGCCAGCAGTTACGGCGGGGGGCACTACGAGCAGTACTTC. As protein: CASSYGGGHYEQYF.

The rearrangement joins TRBV5-6 to TRBJ1-2, with 9 bases lining up with TRBD1. The CDR3 runs to 14 residues. The V segment lost 3 bases and the J segment 4 bases; nucleotides outside the gene matches: 4. Germline CDR1 reads SGHDT; CDR2 reads YYEEEE. This chain's CDR3 is CASSWTGEFYGYTF. The CDR3 nucleotides read TGTGCCAGCAGCTGGACAGGGGAGTTCTATGGCTACACCTTC.

V is TRBV10-3 and J is TRBJ2-7; D is perhaps TRBD1 (6 bases). Trimming pared 2 bases from V and 3 bases from J, leaving 11 bases between. CDR1 ENHRY and CDR2 SYGVKD come from the germline V gene. The CDR3 has 14 residues. DNA for the CDR3: TGTGCCATCAGTGAGATGACAGGAATCTACGAGCAGTACTTC. It encodes CAISEMTGIYEQYF.

This sequence joins TRBV29-1 and TRBJ1-5; D not resolved. Per the germline V gene, CDR1 is SQVTM and CDR2 is ANQGSEA. This CDR3 is built from 13 residues. With 6 bases removed from V and 4 bases from J, the gap between germline ends came to 13 bases. CDR3 bases: TGCAGCGTCATCACCCAGCTGAATCAGCCCCAGCATTTT. The encoded protein is CSVITQLNQPQHF.

The rearrangement joins TRBV6-2 or TRBV6-3 to TRBJ1-1; a possible D gene is TRBD1 (5 bases). Between the trimmed V and J ends, which lost 2 bases and 0 bases, there was a span of 10 bases. This CDR3 region has 15 residues. CDR1 MNHEY and CDR2 SVGEGT come from the germline V gene. The CDR3 is CASSYGGRLNTEAFF. In DNA, the CDR3 is TGTGCCAGCAGTTACGGGGGACGGTTGAACACTGAAGCTTTCTTT.

This clonotype was seen more than once but under ten times. The chain is built from TRBV20-1 and TRBJ1-6; 7 bases match TRBD1. Germline values: CDR1 DFQATT, CDR2 SNEGSKA (reference sequence). The CDR3 totals 16 residues. With V trimmed by 5 bases and J by 0 bases, 7 bases remained unmatched. This CDR3 reads CSASTGQSSYNSPLHF. The CDR3 nucleotides are TGCAGTGCTTCAACGGGACAGAGCTCCTATAATTCACCCCTCCACTTT.

The gene calls are TRBV28 and TRBJ1-5, with D perhaps TRBD1 (6 bases). From germline, CDR1 is MDHEN and CDR2 SYDVKM. V was cut by 11 bases and J by 7 bases, with 18 bases left in between. The CDR3 has 13 residues. The CDR3 sequence: CAVGQGPGQPQHF. DNA of the CDR3: TGTGCCGTCGGGCAGGGGCCCGGACAGCCCCAGCATTTT.

This rearrangement joins TRBV6-2 or TRBV6-3 to TRBJ1-5, with D possibly TRBD1 on 5 matching bases. With 2 bases removed from V and 5 bases from J, the gap between germline ends came to 13 bases. This CDR3 spans 15 amino acids. CDR1 and CDR2 from the germline V gene are MNHEY and SVGEGT. The CDR3 is CASSYVGRDDQPQHF. DNA for the CDR3: TGTGCCAGCAGTTACGTCGGCAGGGACGATCAGCCCCAGCATTTT.

There are a few counts of this clonotype. The chain recombines TRBV7-6 with TRBJ2-7; D is ambiguous. This CDR3 spans 12 amino acids. V was trimmed by 1 base and J by 5 bases, leaving 6 bases between them. Germline-derived CDR1 and CDR2 are SGHVS and FNYEAQ. CDR3 in DNA: TGTGCCAGCAGCTTAGAGGGTGACGAGCAGTACTTC. Its protein product is CASSLEGDEQYF.

Concerning this clonotype: A clone one base away is much larger, so this may be a read error. The V call is TRBV20-1, the J call TRBJ1-1, with TRBD1 as a possible D gene (5 bases). The germline CDR1 and CDR2 sequences are DFQATT and SNEGSKA (reference sequence). The CDR3 runs 14 residues. V was shortened by 0 bases and J by 3 bases, with 11 bases between the two germline ends. The CDR3 coding sequence is TGCAGTGCTAGAGAGGGGGTGATGTACACTGAAGCTTTCTTT. It translates to CSAREGVMYTEAFF.

This sequence joins TRBV10-2 and TRBJ2-1; 7 bases align to TRBD1. The J call may be wrong; the DNA end is better matched by TRBJ2-7. The CDR3 runs to 15 residues. From germline, CDR1 is WSHSY and CDR2 SAAADI. CDR3 sequence (DNA): TGCGCCAGCAGAGTTGGGGTGACAGGGAATTACGAGCAGTACTTC. It is translated as CASRVGVTGNYEQYF.

This clonotype appeared a few times. V is TRBV9 and J is TRBJ2-7; D is perhaps TRBD2 (5 bases). Germline V gene lookup returns CDR1 SGDLS and CDR2 YYNGEE. V was clipped by 0 bases and J by 3 bases, with 10 bases between them. The CDR3 is 14 amino acids. CDR3 DNA: TGTGCCAGCAGCGTAGATTCTAGCAGCTACGAGCAGTACTTC. Translated, it gives CASSVDSSSYEQYF. The variable domain in full, completed from reference TRBV9 and TRBJ2-7, reads DSGVTQTPKHLITATGQRVTLRCSPRSGDLSVYWYQQSLDQGLQFLIQYYNGEERAKGNILERFSAQQFPDLHSELNLSSLELGDSALYFCASSVDSSSYEQYFGPGTRLTVT.

The genes are TRBV28 and TRBJ2-7; possible D gene TRBD1, 7 bases. Germline V CDR1 and CDR2: MDHEN, SYDVKM. This CDR3 is 14 amino acids long. V shed 6 bases and J shed 3 bases, with 15 bases lying between them. The CDR3 region is CASRPPGGNYEQYF. The CDR3 DNA is TGTGCCAGCAGGCCGCCAGGGGGGAACTACGAGCAGTACTTC.

This chain uses TRBV6-5 with TRBJ2-7; either TRBD1 or TRBD2 may supply D (5 bases each). The length of the CDR3 is 15 residues. Looked up from germline, CDR1 is MNHEY and CDR2 is SVGAGI. V lost 4 bases to trimming and J lost 0 bases, with 13 bases between them. Written as DNA, the CDR3 is TGTGCCAGCAGTTCACTCGGGGCAGCCTCCTACGAGCAGTACTTC. Translated, it gives CASSSLGAASYEQYF.

V gene TRBV5-1 combines with J gene TRBJ2-5, with 8 nucleotides matching TRBD1. The J call may be wrong; the DNA end is better matched by TRBJ2-1. The germline CDR1 and CDR2 sequences are SGHRS and YFSETQ. The CDR3 extends over 15 amino acids. This chain's CDR3 is CASSPGQGLFDEQFF. The CDR3 nucleotides read TGCGCCAGCAGCCCTGGACAGGGTCTATTCGATGAGCAGTTCTTC.

This clonotype has a handful of counts. This sequence joins TRBV14 and TRBJ2-1; the match to TRBD1 covers 12 bases. The CDR3 runs to 16 residues. Germline CDR1 is SGHDN and CDR2 is FVKESK. V was pared by 2 bases and J by 8 bases, with 7 bases of the junction left unmatched. Here the CDR3 reads CASSQSRDRGRDEQFF. The CDR3 coding sequence is TGTGCCAGCAGCCAATCCCGGGACAGGGGGCGAGATGAGCAGTTCTTC.

This clonotype was counted a few times. This sequence joins TRBV7-2 and TRBJ2-3; 12 bases fit TRBD2. CDR3 size: 17 residues. V was clipped by 0 bases and J by 5 bases; unmatched bases: 6. CDR1 SGHTA and CDR2 FQGNSA come from the germline V gene. CDR3 sequence reads: CASSLATASGRGDTQYF. CDR3 sequence (DNA): TGTGCCAGCAGCTTAGCCACGGCTAGCGGGAGGGGAGATACGCAGTATTTT.

This clonotype was detected a few times. The CDR3 protein is CASSARSGTYEQYF. The CDR3 nucleotides read TGTGCCAGCAGCGCCCGTAGCGGCACCTACGAGCAGTACTTC. The chain is built from TRBV6-2 or TRBV6-3 and TRBJ2-5, with a tentative D call TRBD2 (6 bases). The end of the DNA is better explained by TRBJ2-7, so the J call may be wrong. CDR3 length: 14 residues. Germline values: CDR1 MNHEY, CDR2 SVGEGT.

This clonotype was counted ten times or more. This chain connects TRBV6-5 to TRBJ2-5; 10 bases align to TRBD2. The V gene end was trimmed by 0 bases and the J gene end by 2 bases; junction bases not matched to a gene: 3. CDR3 length: 16 residues. The germline gives CDR1 MNHEY, CDR2 SVGAGI. The CDR3 loop reads CASSYSLAGAQETQYF. In nucleotides, the CDR3 is TGTGCCAGCAGTTACTCCCTAGCGGGAGCTCAAGAGACCCAGTACTTC.

This clonotype was seen only once. The chain is built from TRBV6-6 and TRBJ2-2; perhaps TRBD2 as D (6 bases). The V gene's germline CDR1 is MNHNY and CDR2 SVGAGI (reference sequence). The V end lost 2 bases, the J end lost 7 bases, and 14 bases lay between the germline ends. The CDR3 contains 15 residues. DNA of the CDR3: TGTGCCAGCAGTTACAGACTAGTCGGGGGCGGGGAGCTGTTTTTT. Protein product: CASSYRLVGGGELFF.